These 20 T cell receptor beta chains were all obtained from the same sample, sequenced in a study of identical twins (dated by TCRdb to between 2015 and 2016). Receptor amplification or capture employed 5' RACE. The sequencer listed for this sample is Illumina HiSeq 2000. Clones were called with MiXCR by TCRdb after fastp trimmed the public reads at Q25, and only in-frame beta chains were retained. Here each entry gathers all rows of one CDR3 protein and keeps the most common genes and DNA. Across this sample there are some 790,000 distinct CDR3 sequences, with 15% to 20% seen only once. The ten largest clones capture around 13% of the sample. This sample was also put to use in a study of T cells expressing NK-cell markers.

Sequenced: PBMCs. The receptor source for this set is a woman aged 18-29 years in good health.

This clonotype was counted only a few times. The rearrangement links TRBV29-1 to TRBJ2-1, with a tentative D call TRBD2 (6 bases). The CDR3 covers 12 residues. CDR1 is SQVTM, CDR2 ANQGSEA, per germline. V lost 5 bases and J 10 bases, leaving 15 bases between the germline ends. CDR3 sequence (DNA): TGCAGCGTTCCACCGGGACTTGGGGAGCAGTTCTTC. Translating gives CSVPPGLGEQFF.

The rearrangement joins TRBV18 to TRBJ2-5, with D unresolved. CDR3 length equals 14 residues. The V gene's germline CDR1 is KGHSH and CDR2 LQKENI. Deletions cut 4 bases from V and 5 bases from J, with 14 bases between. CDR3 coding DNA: TGTGCCAGCTCACAAGCAGGCTTTAGGGAGACCCAGTACTTC. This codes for CASSQAGFRETQYF.

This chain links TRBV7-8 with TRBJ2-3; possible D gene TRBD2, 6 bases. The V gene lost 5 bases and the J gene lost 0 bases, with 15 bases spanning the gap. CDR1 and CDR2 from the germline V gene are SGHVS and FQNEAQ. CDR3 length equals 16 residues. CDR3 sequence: CASSPYLASSTDTQYF. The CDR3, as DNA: TGTGCCAGCAGCCCCTATCTAGCGTCTAGCACAGATACGCAGTATTTT.

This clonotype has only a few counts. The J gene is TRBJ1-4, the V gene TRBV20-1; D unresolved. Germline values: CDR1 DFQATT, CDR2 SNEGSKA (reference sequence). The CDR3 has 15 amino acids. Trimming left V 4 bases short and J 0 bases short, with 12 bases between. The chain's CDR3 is CSATEALTTNEKLFF. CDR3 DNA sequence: TGCAGTGCTACTGAAGCCTTAACAACTAATGAAAAACTGTTTTTT.

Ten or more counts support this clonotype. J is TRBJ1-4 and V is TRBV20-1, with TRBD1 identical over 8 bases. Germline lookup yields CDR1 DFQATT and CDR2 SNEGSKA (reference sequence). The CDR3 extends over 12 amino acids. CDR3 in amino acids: CGQGQNNEKLFF. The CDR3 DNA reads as TGCGGACAGGGACAGAATAATGAAAAACTGTTTTTT.

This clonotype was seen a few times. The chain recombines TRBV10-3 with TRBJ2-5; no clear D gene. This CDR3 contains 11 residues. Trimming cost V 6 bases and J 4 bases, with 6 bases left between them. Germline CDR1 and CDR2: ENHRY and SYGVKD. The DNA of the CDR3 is TGTGCCATCAGGCAAGGAGAGACCCAGTACTTC. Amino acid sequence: CAIRQGETQYF.

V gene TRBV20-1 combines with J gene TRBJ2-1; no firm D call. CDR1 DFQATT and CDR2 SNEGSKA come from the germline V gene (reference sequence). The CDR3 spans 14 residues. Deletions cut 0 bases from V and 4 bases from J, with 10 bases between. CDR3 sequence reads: CSARDPTHYNEQFF. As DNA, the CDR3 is TGCAGTGCTAGAGACCCGACGCATTACAATGAGCAGTTCTTC.

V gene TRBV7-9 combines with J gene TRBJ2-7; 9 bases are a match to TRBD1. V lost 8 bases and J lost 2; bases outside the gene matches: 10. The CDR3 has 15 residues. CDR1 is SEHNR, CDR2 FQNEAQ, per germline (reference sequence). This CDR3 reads CASRHGQGLAYEQYF. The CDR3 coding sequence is TGTGCCAGCCGACACGGACAGGGGTTGGCCTACGAGCAGTACTTC.

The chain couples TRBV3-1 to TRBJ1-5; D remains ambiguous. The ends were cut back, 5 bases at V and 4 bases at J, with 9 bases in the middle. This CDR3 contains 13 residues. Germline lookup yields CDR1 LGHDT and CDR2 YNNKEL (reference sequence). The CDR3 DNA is TGTGCCAGCAGCGAGACGGTTAATCAGCCCCAGCATTTT. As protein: CASSETVNQPQHF.

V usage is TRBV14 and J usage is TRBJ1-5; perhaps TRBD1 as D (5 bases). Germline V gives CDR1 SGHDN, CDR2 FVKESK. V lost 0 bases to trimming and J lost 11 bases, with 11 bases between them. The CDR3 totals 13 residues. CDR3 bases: TGTGCCAGCAGCCAAGATGGGTCGGGGGCCCAGCATTTT. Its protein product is CASSQDGSGAQHF. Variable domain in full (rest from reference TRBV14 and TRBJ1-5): EAGVTQFPSHSVIEKGQTVTLRCDPISGHDNLYWYRRVMGKEIKFLLHFVKESKQDESGMPNNRFLAERTGGTYSTLKVQPAELEDSGVYFCASSQDGSGAQHFGDGTRLSIL.

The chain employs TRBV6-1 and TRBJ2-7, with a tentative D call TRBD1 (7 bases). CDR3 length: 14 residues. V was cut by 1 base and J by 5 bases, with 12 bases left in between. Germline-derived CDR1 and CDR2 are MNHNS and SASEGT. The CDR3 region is CASSEDGRGDEQYF. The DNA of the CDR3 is TGTGCCAGCAGTGAAGACGGCAGGGGGGACGAGCAGTACTTC.

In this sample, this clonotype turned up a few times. The CDR3 here is CASRGSGTSYEQFF. CDR3 nucleotide sequence: TGTGCCAGCAGGGGTAGCGGGACTTCATATGAGCAGTTCTTC. The V call is TRBV13, the J call TRBJ2-1, with TRBD2 matching 8 bases. The V and J ends lost 6 bases and 8 bases, in that order; junction bases with no gene match: 9. CDR3 size: 14 residues. Germline V CDR1 and CDR2: PRHDT, FYEKMQ (reference sequence).

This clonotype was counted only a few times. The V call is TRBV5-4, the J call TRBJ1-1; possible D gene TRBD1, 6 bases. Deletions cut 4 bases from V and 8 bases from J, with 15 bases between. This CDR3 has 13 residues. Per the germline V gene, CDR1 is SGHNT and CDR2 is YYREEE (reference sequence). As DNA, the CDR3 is TGTGCCAGCAGCCCCGGGACACGGGCGGAAGCTTTCTTT. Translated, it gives CASSPGTRAEAFF.

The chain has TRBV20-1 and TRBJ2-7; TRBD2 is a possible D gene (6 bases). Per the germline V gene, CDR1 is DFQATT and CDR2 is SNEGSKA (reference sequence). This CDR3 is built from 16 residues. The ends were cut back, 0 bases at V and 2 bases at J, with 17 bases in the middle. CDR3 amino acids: CSARDLGGLTAYEQYF. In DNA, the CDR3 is TGCAGTGCTAGAGATCTGGGGGGACTTACCGCCTACGAGCAGTACTTC.

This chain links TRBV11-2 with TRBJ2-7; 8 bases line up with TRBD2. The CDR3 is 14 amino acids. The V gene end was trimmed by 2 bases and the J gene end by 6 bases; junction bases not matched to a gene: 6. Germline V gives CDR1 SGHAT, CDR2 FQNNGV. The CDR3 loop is CASSLRGLAGEQYF. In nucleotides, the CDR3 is TGTGCCAGCAGCTTACGCGGACTAGCTGGCGAGCAGTACTTC. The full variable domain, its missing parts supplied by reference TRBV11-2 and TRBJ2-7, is EAGVAQSPRYKIIEKRQSVAFWCNPISGHATLYWYQQILGQGPKLLIQFQNNGVVDDSQLPKDRFSAERLKGVDSTLKIQPAKLEDSAVYLCASSLRGLAGEQYFGPGTRLTVT.

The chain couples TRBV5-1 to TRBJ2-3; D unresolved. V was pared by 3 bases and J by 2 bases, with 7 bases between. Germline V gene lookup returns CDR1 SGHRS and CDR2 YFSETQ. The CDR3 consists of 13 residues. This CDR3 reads CASSSYPTDTQYF. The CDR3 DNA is TGCGCCAGCAGCTCCTACCCCACAGATACGCAGTATTTT.

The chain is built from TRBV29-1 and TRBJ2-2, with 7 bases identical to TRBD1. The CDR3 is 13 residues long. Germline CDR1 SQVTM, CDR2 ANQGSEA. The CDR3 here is CLTGDTNTGELFF. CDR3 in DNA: TGCCTAACAGGGGATACGAACACCGGGGAGCTGTTTTTT.

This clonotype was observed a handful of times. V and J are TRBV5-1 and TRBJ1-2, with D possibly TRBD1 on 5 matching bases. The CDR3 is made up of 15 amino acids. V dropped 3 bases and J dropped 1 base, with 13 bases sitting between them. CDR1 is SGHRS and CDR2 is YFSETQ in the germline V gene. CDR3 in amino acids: CASSWGPEYNYGYTF. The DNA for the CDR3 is TGCGCCAGCAGCTGGGGACCGGAGTATAACTATGGCTACACCTTC.

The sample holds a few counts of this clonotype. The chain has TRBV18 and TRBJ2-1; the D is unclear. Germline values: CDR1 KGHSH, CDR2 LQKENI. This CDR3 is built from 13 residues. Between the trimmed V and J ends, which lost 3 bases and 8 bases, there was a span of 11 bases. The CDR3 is CASSPSAEHEQFF. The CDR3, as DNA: TGTGCCAGCTCACCCAGCGCCGAGCATGAGCAGTTCTTC.

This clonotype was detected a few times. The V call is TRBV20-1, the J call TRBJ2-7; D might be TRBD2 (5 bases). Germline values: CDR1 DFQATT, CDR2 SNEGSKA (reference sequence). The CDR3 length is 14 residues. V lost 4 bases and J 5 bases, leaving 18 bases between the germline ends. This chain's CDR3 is CSAIKTRNFDEQYF. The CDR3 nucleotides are TGCAGTGCTATAAAAACTAGGAACTTCGACGAGCAGTACTTC.